A selection of T cell receptor beta chains follows, all from one sample in a study of cytomegalovirus exposure and HLA in healthy donors. Libraries were prepared by immunoSEQ multiplex PCR; TCRdb keeps only in-frame clonotypes and omits some of them. This sample's table has around 75,000 clones. The sample was PBMCs. All receptors come from a middle-aged man in good health and CMV-seronegative. The CDR3 runs from the conserved cysteine through the conserved F or W. The D gene is left open where the match is weak.

d_call	v_call	j_call	cdr3_length	cdr3_nt	cdr3_aa
TRBD1	TRBV7-9	TRBJ2-7	15	TGTGCCAGCAGCGTAGGGACAGGGGGCTTCTACGAGCAGTACTTC	CASSVGTGGFYEQYF
NA	TRBV7-9	TRBJ2-6	17	TGTGCCAGCAGCCTCCCCGGGGGTAGGCCTGGGGCCAACGTCCTGACTTTC	CASSLPGGRPGANVLTF
TRBD1	TRBV2	TRBJ2-1	15	TGTGCCAGCAGTCAACAGGGACAGGGGGCAAATGAGCAGTTCTTC	CASSQQGQGANEQFF
NA	TRBV5-8	TRBJ2-1	13	TGTGCCAGCAGCTTAGTCAGGGGCGGTGAGCAGTTCTTC	CASSLVRGGEQFF
NA	TRBV5-4	TRBJ2-2	14	TGTGCCAGCAGCTCCTCTACTAGTCCCGGGGAGCTGTTTTTT	CASSSSTSPGELFF
NA	TRBV28	TRBJ1-1	15	TGTGCCAGCAGTTTTCAGGGCCCGATGAACACTGAAGCTTTCTTT	CASSFQGPMNTEAFF
NA	TRBV6-5	TRBJ1-5	14	TGTGCCAGCAGCCGGAGACCGAGCAATCAGCCCCAGCATTTT	CASSRRPSNQPQHF
TRBD2	TRBV18	TRBJ2-3	16	TGTGCCAGCTCACAATTTCAGCGGGGGGGCACAGATACGCAGTATTTT	CASSQFQRGGTDTQYF
NA	TRBV18	TRBJ1-4	17	TGTGCCAGCTCACCACCTACGTCGACAGGAAGCAATGAAAAACTGTTTTTT	CASSPPTSTGSNEKLFF
NA	TRBV5-6	TRBJ2-7	16	TGTGCCAGCAGCTCAACGGGACTTACGAGCTCCTACGAGCAGTACTTC	CASSSTGLTSSYEQYF
NA	TRBV28	TRBJ1-1	14	TGTGCCAGCAGTTTATTAGAGGGGAACACTGAAGCTTTCTTT	CASSLLEGNTEAFF